This T cell receptor beta chain is from a study of human T cells and chemical hapten exposure. Study results and limitations: Patch test score rose with PT1 expanded TCRs, significant at 8, 16, 32, not 4.

Time point in this sample: patch test 2, 6 weeks after DPC sensitization. Sample treatment: therapeutic diphenylcyclopropenone sensitization with weekly scalp DPC. Unfractionated whole blood yielded the extracted total RNA. A remark on this clonotype: Its specificity is not known.

The CDR3 totals 15 residues. Germline assignment: CDR1 SGHNT and CDR2 YYREEE (reference sequence). Trimming cost V 0 bases and J 0 bases, with 9 bases left between them. In the library, unique molecular identifiers were attached to individual cDNA molecules. TCRdb redid the calling of the RACE reads with MiXCR, one entry per CDR3 protein. The repertoire holds about 380,000 distinct CDR3 sequences, about 6.9% seen once, with approximately 5.4% in the top ten. The clonotype originates from a woman younger than 35 with alopecia areata. Some clones in this sample may be carry-over from other donors' samples. The V and J genes are TRBV5-4 and TRBJ1-2; D unclear. The starting material was whole blood, obtained in connection with sensitization to the hapten diphenylcyclopropenone (DPC). The CDR3 nucleotides are TGTGCCAGCAGCTTGGCGGCAGCCGCTAACTATGGCTACACCTTC. Translating gives CASSLAAAANYGYTF. Full variable domain (missing parts from reference TRBV5-4 and TRBJ1-2): ETGVTQSPTHLIKTRGQQVTLRCSSQSGHNTVSWYQQALGQGPQFIFQYYREEENGRGNFPPRFSGLQFPNYSSELNVNALELDDSALYLCASSLAAAANYGYTFGSGTRLTVV.